Listed below are T cell receptor beta chains from one sample, sequenced in a study of cytomegalovirus exposure and HLA in healthy donors. Clones were sequenced by immunoSEQ multiplex PCR, and TCRdb holds only the in-frame ones, with some missing. The sample carries 100,000 to 150,000 clones, less than 80% recorded once. The sample comprised PBMCs. The receptors here all came from a man aged 50 or older in good health and CMV-seropositive. Each CDR3 is given with its conserved first and last residue. A D gene is named only where the DNA matches it firmly. The size entry is marked missing in some rows and otherwise reads once, few, many or a size class.

V gene	D gene	clone size	J gene	CDR3 protein	CDR3 DNA
TRBV2	.	.	TRBJ1-5	CASAGQTSNQPQHF	TGTGCCAGCGCTGGACAGACTAGCAATCAGCCCCAGCATTTT
TRBV5-1	TRBD1	few	TRBJ2-2	CASSLTPPTGANTGELFF	TGCGCCAGCAGCTTGACCCCCCCGACAGGGGCGAACACCGGGGAGCTGTTTTTT
TRBV6-5	.	.	TRBJ1-1	CASSRRANTEAFF	TGTGCCAGCAGTCGCAGGGCGAACACTGAAGCTTTCTTT
TRBV25-1	TRBD1	.	TRBJ1-1	CASSATGTGKTEAFF	TGTGCCAGCAGTGCAACCGGGACAGGGAAAACTGAAGCTTTCTTT
TRBV6-6	.	.	TRBJ2-2	CASSRGTGELFF	TGTGCCAGCAGTCGGGGCACCGGGGAGCTGTTTTTT
TRBV27	TRBD2	.	TRBJ2-3	CASSLWSVTSGSFTDTQYF	TGTGCCAGCAGTTTATGGTCCGTGACTAGCGGTTCTTTCACAGATACGCAGTATTTT
TRBV6-1	.	.	TRBJ2-7	CASSEGGQWEQYF	TGTGCCAGCAGTGAAGGGGGACAATGGGAGCAGTACTTC
TRBV6-5	.	.	TRBJ2-7	CASSYSGGTYEQYF	TGTGCCAGCAGTTACTCAGGGGGAACCTACGAGCAGTACTTC
TRBV5-4	.	.	TRBJ1-3	CASSFGQGGSGNTIYF	TGTGCCAGCAGCTTCGGCCAGGGTGGCTCTGGAAACACCATATATTTT
TRBV19	.	.	TRBJ1-1	CASSIIGGGENTEAFF	TGTGCCAGTAGTATAATAGGGGGAGGGGAGAACACTGAAGCTTTCTTT
TRBV19	.	few	TRBJ1-1	CASSIRGPNTEAFF	TGTGCCAGTAGTATCAGGGGCCCAAACACTGAAGCTTTCTTT
TRBV6-5	.	.	TRBJ1-3	CASSRGNTIYF	TGTGCTAGTTCGAGAGGAAACACCATATATTTT
TRBV5-1	.	.	TRBJ2-2	CASSLFRDTGELFF	TGCGCCAGCAGCTTGTTCAGGGATACCGGGGAGCTGTTTTTT
TRBV14	TRBD2	.	TRBJ2-3	CASSHARGGPSTDTQYF	TGTGCCAGCAGCCATGCTCGGGGGGGCCCTAGCACAGATACGCAGTATTTT
TRBV19	TRBD1	.	TRBJ1-1	CASTTGTANTEAFF	TGTGCCAGTACCACAGGGACAGCGAACACTGAAGCTTTCTTT
TRBV18	TRBD1	.	TRBJ1-3	CASSPLPGGQGAKAGNTIYF	TGTGCCAGCTCACCGCTTCCTGGGGGACAGGGGGCTAAGGCTGGAAACACCATATATTTT
TRBV27	TRBD1	.	TRBJ1-4	CASSGTDATNEKLFF	TGTGCCAGCAGTGGGACAGATGCAACTAATGAAAAACTGTTTTTT
TRBV6-4	.	.	TRBJ1-4	CASSRGIGEKLFF	TGTGCCAGCAGCAGGGGAATAGGTGAAAAACTGTTTTTT
TRBV7-6	TRBD2	.	TRBJ2-3	CASSLRLATDTQYF	TGTGCCAGCAGCTTACGACTAGCAACAGATACGCAGTATTTT
TRBV10-2	.	few	TRBJ2-1	CASSDTQHSYNEQFF	TGCGCCAGCAGTGACACACAACACTCCTACAATGAGCAGTTCTTC
TRBV27	.	.	TRBJ1-1	CASSFLGDTEAFF	TGTGCCAGCAGTTTTTTAGGGGACACTGAAGCTTTCTTT
TRBV7-2	TRBD1	.	TRBJ2-7	CASSLKRATGSYEQYF	TGTGCCAGCAGCTTAAAACGGGCGACAGGGTCCTACGAGCAGTACTTC
TRBV27	.	.	TRBJ1-1	CASKGTGIVEAFF	TGTGCCAGCAAGGGAACAGGGATAGTCGAAGCTTTCTTT
TRBV28	TRBD2	.	TRBJ2-1	CASSFGGGRVHEQFF	TGTGCCAGCAGTTTCGGCGGCGGGAGAGTACATGAGCAGTTCTTC
TRBV19	.	.	TRBJ1-5	CASSTVGNSNQPQHF	TGTGCCAGTAGTACCGTTGGCAATAGCAATCAGCCCCAGCATTTT
TRBV2	.	.	TRBJ2-7	CASNYREIYEQYF	TGTGCCAGCAACTACAGGGAGATCTACGAGCAGTACTTC
TRBV7-9	TRBD1	.	TRBJ1-4	CASSFGDRGYEKLFF	TGTGCCAGCAGCTTTGGGGACAGGGGATATGAAAAACTGTTTTTT
TRBV7-2	TRBD1	few	TRBJ1-4	CASSLLTGGPNEKLFF	TGTGCCAGCAGCTTGTTGACAGGGGGACCTAATGAAAAACTGTTTTTT
TRBV28	.	.	TRBJ2-4	CASSFASRKNIQYF	TGTGCCAGCAGTTTTGCAAGTAGAAAAAACATTCAGTACTTC
TRBV18	.	.	TRBJ2-2	CASSPNNRRNTGELFF	TGTGCCAGCTCACCAAATAACAGGAGGAACACCGGGGAGCTGTTTTTT
TRBV4-3	.	.	TRBJ1-2	CASSLTQGYGYTF	TGCGCCAGCAGCCTTACACAGGGTTATGGCTACACCTTC
TRBV7-9	.	.	TRBJ1-2	CASSQSQVGHGYTF	TGTGCCAGCAGCCAGTCACAGGTCGGGCATGGCTACACCTTC
TRBV27	.	.	TRBJ2-7	CASSLWAGGRNEQYF	TGTGCCAGCAGTTTATGGGCAGGGGGGAGGAACGAGCAGTACTTC
TRBV9	TRBD2	few	TRBJ2-1	CASSVATGERGWGSEQFF	TGTGCCAGCAGCGTAGCTACGGGAGAGCGGGGATGGGGGAGTGAGCAGTTCTTC
TRBV4-3	TRBD1	few	TRBJ2-7	CASSHRTGGVYEQYF	TGCGCCAGCAGCCATCGGACAGGGGGCGTTTACGAGCAGTACTTC
TRBV11-3	.	.	TRBJ1-1	CASSPSRMVLNTEAFF	TGTGCCAGCAGCCCCTCCAGGATGGTATTGAACACTGAAGCTTTCTTT
TRBV27	TRBD1	.	TRBJ2-4	CASSFRDRGHIQYF	TGTGCCAGCAGTTTCCGGGACAGGGGTCACATTCAGTACTTC
TRBV10-3	.	.	TRBJ1-1	CAIRSSGDEAFF	TGTGCCATCAGGTCATCAGGTGATGAAGCTTTCTTT
TRBV2	TRBD1	.	TRBJ1-2	CASRDRVWYGYTF	TGTGCCAGCAGGGACAGGGTGTGGTATGGCTACACCTTC
TRBV19	TRBD1	.	TRBJ2-3	CASSVRQGYPDTQYF	TGTGCCAGTAGTGTCCGACAGGGTTATCCAGATACGCAGTATTTT
TRBV5-1	TRBD1	.	TRBJ2-7	CASSSRWMTGGGEQYF	TGCGCCAGCAGCTCCCGCTGGATGACAGGGGGGGGTGAGCAGTACTTC
TRBV12-5	TRBD2	.	TRBJ2-1	CASGFPSGRTNNEQFF	TGTGCTAGTGGTTTCCCTAGCGGCCGGACGAACAATGAGCAGTTCTTC
TRBV5-1	.	.	TRBJ2-5	CASSPSLVSRRETQYF	TGCGCCAGCAGCCCTTCTTTAGTATCCCGGCGGGAGACCCAGTACTTC
TRBV6-1	.	.	TRBJ1-2	CASSTTYDGYYGYTF	TGTGCCAGCAGTACTACCTATGACGGTTACTATGGCTACACCTTC
TRBV19	.	.	TRBJ1-5	CASSRTAYSNQPQHF	TGTGCCAGCAGCCGGACAGCTTATAGCAATCAGCCCCAGCATTTT
TRBV29-1	.	few	TRBJ2-7	CSVEEGQGLPYAEQYF	TGCAGCGTTGAAGAAGGGCAGGGGCTCCCCTACGCAGAGCAGTACTTC
TRBV10-3	.	.	TRBJ1-2	CAISEDQGSRGYTF	TGTGCCATCAGTGAGGACCAGGGATCAAGGGGCTACACCTTC
TRBV6-5	TRBD1	.	TRBJ2-2	CASSRGLPGELFF	TGTGCCAGCAGCAGGGGGCTACCCGGGGAGCTGTTTTTT
TRBV19	.	.	TRBJ1-2	CASKRNRANYGYTF	TGTGCCAGTAAGCGTAACAGGGCCAACTATGGCTACACCTTC
TRBV7-6	TRBD1	.	TRBJ2-7	CASSRLGDRLDEQYF	TGTGCCAGCAGCCGACTAGGGGACAGGCTGGACGAGCAGTACTTC
TRBV6-1	.	.	TRBJ1-2	CASSDLAGSYGYTF	TGTGCCAGCAGTGATCTTGCAGGCTCCTATGGCTACACCTTC
TRBV19	TRBD1	.	TRBJ1-1	CASSRQGKVEAFF	TGTGCCAGTAGTAGACAGGGAAAGGTTGAAGCTTTCTTT
TRBV10-3	.	.	TRBJ1-2	CATNGGSTRGYTF	TGTGCCACAAACGGAGGGTCTACCAGGGGCTACACCTTC
TRBV2	.	.	TRBJ1-3	CASSRQGKNSGNTIYF	TGTGCCAGCAGCAGGCAGGGGAAGAACTCTGGAAACACCATATATTTT
TRBV5-1	.	.	TRBJ1-6	CASSLVGVGVTPLHF	TGCGCCAGCAGCTTGGTGGGTGTAGGGGTAACACCCCTCCACTTT
TRBV25-1	.	.	TRBJ1-1	CASRRAGSMNTEAFF	TGTGCCAGCAGGAGGGCGGGCAGCATGAACACTGAAGCTTTCTTT
TRBV6-4	TRBD2	.	TRBJ2-3	CARLSGGGTDTQYF	TGTGCCAGGCTTAGCGGGGGGGGGACAGATACGCAGTATTTT